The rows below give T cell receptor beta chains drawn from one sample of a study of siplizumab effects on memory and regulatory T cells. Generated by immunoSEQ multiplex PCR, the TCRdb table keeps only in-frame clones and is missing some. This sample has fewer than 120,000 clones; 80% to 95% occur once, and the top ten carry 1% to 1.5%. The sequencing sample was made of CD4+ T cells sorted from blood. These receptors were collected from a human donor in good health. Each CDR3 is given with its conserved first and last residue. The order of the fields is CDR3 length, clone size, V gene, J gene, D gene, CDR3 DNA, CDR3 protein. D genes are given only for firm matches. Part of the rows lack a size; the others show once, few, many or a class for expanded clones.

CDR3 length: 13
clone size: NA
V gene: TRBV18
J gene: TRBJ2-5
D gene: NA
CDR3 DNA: TGTGCCAGCTCACCACCGATGGGAAGGACCCAGTACTTC
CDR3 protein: CASSPPMGRTQYF

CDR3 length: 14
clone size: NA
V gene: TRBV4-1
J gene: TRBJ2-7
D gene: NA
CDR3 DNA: TGCGCCAGCAGCCACCCCTTGACCCCCTACGAGCAGTACTTC
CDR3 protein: CASSHPLTPYEQYF

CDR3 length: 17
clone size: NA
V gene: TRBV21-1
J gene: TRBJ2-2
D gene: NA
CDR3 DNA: TGTGCCAGCAGCAAAGACGCGGGGGCTCCGAACACCGGGGAGCTGTTTTTT
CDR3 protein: CASSKDAGAPNTGELFF

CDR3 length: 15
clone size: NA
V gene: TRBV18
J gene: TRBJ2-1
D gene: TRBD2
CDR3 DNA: TGTGCCAGCTCACCGGTAGCGGGGACCTACAATGAGCAGTTCTTC
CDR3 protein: CASSPVAGTYNEQFF

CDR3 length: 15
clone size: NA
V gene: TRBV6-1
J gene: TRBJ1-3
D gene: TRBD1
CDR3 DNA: TGTGCCAGCAGTGATTCACAGGGGGCTGGAAACACCATATATTTT
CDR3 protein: CASSDSQGAGNTIYF

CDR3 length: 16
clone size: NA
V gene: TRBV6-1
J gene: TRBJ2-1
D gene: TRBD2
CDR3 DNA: TGTGCCAGCAGTGACCTCGGGACTAGCGGGAACAATGAGCAGTTCTTC
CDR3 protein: CASSDLGTSGNNEQFF

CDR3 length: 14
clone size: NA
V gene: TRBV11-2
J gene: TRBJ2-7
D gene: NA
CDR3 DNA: TGTGCCAGCAGCTTAGGAGGGCAGGTCAACGAGCAGTACTTC
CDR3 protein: CASSLGGQVNEQYF

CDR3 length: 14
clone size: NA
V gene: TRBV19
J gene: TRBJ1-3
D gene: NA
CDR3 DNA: TGTGCCAGTAGGAATTTAGGGGCTGGAAACACCATATATTTT
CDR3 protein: CASRNLGAGNTIYF

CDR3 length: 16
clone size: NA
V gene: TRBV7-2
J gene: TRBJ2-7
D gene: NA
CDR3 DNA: TGTGCCAGCAGCTTAGGGGGCCAGAGCCAAACCTACGAGCAGTACTTC
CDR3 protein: CASSLGGQSQTYEQYF

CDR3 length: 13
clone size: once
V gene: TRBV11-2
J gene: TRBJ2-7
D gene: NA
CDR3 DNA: TGCGCCAGCAGCTTAGATACTAGCTACGAGCAGTACTTC
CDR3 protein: CASSLDTSYEQYF

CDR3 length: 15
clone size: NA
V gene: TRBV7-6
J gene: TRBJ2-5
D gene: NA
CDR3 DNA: TGTGCCAGCAGAATGGGTAGCGGAAAACAAGAGACCCAGTACTTC
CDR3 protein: CASRMGSGKQETQYF

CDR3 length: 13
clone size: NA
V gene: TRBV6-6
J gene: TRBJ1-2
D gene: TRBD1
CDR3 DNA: TGTGCCAGCAGTCGGGACAGCAGCTATGGCTACACCTTC
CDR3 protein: CASSRDSSYGYTF

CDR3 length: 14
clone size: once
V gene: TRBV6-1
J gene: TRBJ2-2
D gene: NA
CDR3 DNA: TGTGCCAGCAGTGCGGGGGCGAACACCGGGGAGCTGTTTTTT
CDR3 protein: CASSAGANTGELFF

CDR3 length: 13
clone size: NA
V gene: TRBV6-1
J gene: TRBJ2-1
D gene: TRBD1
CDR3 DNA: TGTGCCAGCAGTGCTACAGGGGCCAATGAGCAGTTCTTC
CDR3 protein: CASSATGANEQFF

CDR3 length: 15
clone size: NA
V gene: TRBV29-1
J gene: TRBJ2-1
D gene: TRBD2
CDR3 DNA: TGCAGCGTTCATGGGACTAGCGGGAGTTACAATGAGCAGTTCTTC
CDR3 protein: CSVHGTSGSYNEQFF

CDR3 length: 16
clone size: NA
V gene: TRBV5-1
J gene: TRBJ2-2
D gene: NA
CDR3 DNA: TGCGCCAGCAGCCCACAGGTGACAGGGAACACCGGGGAGCTGTTTTTT
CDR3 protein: CASSPQVTGNTGELFF

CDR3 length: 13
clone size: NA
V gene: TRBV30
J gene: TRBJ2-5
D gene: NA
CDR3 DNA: TGTGCCTGGAATGGACTTATCGAGGAGACCCAGTACTTC
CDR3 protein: CAWNGLIEETQYF

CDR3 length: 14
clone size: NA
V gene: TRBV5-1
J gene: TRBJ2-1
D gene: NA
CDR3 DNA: TGCGCCAGCGGTACACAGGGAGGGGACAATGAGCAGTTCTTC
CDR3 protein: CASGTQGGDNEQFF

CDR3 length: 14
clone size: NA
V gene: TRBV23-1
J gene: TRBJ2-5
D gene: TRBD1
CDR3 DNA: TGCGCCAGCATCCCGAGGACAGGGGAAGAGACCCAGTACTTC
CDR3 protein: CASIPRTGEETQYF

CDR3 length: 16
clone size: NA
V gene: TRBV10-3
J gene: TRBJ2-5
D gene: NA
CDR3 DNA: TGTGCCATCAGTAGGAGGGGGGGCTTGCTTGAAGAGACCCAGTACTTC
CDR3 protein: CAISRRGGLLEETQYF

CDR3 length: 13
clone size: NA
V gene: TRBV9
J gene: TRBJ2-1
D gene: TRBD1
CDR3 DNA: TGTGCCAGCAGCGTTAGGTCAGGGGGCGAGCAGTTCTTC
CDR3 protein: CASSVRSGGEQFF

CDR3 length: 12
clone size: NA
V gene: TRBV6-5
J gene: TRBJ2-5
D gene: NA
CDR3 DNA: TGTGCCACCCGCAGGGGATGGGAGACCCAGTACTTC
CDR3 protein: CATRRGWETQYF

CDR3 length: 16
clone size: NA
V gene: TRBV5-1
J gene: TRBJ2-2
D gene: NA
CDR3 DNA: TGCGCCAGCAGCTTGCCCGGGGGAAGTAACACCGGGGAGCTGTTTTTT
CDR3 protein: CASSLPGGSNTGELFF

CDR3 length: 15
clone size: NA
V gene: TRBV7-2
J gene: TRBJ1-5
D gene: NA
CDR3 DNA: TGTGCCAGCAGCCTTAGTGCCGGGACCAATCAGCCCCAGCATTTT
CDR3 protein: CASSLSAGTNQPQHF

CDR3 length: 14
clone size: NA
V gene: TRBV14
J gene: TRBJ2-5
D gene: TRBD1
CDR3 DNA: TGTGCCAGCAGACGGACAGGGAAACGAGAGACCCAGTACTTC
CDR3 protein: CASRRTGKRETQYF

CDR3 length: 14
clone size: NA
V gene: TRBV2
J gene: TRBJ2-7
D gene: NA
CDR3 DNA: TGTGCCAGCAGGGTGGTGGAAGACTCCTACGAGCAGTACTTC
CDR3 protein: CASRVVEDSYEQYF

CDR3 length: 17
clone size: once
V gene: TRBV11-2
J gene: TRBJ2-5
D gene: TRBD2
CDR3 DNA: TGTGCCAGCAGCTTAGTAAGGAGCGGGGTGTACCAAGAGACCCAGTACTTC
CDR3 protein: CASSLVRSGVYQETQYF

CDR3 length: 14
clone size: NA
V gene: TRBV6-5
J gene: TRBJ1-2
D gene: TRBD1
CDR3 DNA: TGTGCCAGCAGCCCCGGGACAGGTGCCTATGGCTACACCTTC
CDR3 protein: CASSPGTGAYGYTF

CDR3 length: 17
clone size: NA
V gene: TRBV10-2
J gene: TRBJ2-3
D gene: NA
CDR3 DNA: TGCGCCAGCAGTGATATACGAGGACAGCCCCACACAGATACGCAGTATTTT
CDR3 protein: CASSDIRGQPHTDTQYF

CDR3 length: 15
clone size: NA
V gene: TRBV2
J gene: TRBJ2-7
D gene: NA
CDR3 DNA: TGTGCCAGCAGTGAAGGACAGGGACTTTCCTACGAGCAGTACTTC
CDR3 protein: CASSEGQGLSYEQYF

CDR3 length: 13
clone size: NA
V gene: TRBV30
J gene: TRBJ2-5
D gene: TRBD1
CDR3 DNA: TGTGCCTGGAGTGTACAGGGGGGAGAGACCCAGTACTTC
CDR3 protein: CAWSVQGGETQYF

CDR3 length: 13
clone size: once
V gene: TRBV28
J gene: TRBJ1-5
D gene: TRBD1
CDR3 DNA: TGTGCCAGCCCGGGACAGGGAGGCCAGCCCCAGCATTTT
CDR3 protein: CASPGQGGQPQHF

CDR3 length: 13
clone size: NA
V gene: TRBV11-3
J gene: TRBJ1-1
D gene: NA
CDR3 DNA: TGTGCCAGCAGCTTAGGTGTCGGCGCTGAAGCTTTCTTT
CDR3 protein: CASSLGVGAEAFF

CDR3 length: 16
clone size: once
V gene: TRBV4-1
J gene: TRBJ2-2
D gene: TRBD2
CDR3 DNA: TGCGCCAGCAGAATGGGGCTAGCGGCGAACACCGGGGAGCTGTTTTTT
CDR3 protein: CASRMGLAANTGELFF

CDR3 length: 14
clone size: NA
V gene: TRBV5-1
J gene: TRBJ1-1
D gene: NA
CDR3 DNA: TGCGCCAGCAGCGGTGCGGCCCTTAACACTGAAGCTTTCTTT
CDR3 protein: CASSGAALNTEAFF

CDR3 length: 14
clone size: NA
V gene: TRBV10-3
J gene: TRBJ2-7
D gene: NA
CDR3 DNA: TGTGCCATCGGCGTAAGGGACATGGCCAGCGAGCAGTACTTC
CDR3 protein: CAIGVRDMASEQYF

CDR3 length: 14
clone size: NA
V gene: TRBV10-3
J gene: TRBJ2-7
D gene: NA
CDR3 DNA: TGTGCCATCAGTGAAAGAGCGCTTACCTACGAGCAGTACTTC
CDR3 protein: CAISERALTYEQYF

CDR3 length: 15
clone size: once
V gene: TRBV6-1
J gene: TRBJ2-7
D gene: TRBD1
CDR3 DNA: TGTGCCAGCAGACCAACCGGGACAGGGGCCTACGAGCAGTACTTC
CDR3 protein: CASRPTGTGAYEQYF

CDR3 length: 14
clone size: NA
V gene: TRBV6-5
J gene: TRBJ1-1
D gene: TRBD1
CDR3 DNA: TGTGCCAGCTCCCAGGGGGCGGTCCGGACTGAAGCTTTCTTT
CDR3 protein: CASSQGAVRTEAFF

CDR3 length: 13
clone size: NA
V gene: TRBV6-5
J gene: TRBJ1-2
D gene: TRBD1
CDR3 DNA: TGTGCCAGCAGTTACCCGACAGGGCGCGGCTACACCTTC
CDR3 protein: CASSYPTGRGYTF

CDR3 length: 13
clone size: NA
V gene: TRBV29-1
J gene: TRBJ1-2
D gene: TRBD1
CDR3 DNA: TGCAGCGTTGTAGTACAGGGGGACTATGGCTACACCTTC
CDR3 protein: CSVVVQGDYGYTF

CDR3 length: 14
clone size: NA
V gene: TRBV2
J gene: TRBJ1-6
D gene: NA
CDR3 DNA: TGTGCCAGCCCTTCAGGGACCTATAATTCACCCCTCCACTTT
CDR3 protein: CASPSGTYNSPLHF

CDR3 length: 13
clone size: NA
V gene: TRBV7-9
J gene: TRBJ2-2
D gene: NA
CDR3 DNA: TGTGCCAGCAGCTTCGGGGTTGGCGGGGAGCTGTTTTTT
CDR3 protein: CASSFGVGGELFF

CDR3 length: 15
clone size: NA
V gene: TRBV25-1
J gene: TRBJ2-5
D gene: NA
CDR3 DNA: TGTGCCAGCACCGGTGGCAGAGGGGGTGGGGGGACCCAGTACTTC
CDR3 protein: CASTGGRGGGGTQYF

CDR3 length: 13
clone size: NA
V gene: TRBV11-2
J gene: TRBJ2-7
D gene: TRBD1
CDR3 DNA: TGTGCCAGCAGCTTGACAGGGGGCTACGAGCAGTACTTC
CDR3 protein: CASSLTGGYEQYF

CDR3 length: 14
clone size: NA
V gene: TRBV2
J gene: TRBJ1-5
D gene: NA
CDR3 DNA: TGTGCCAGCAGTGAATGGGCCCTAAATCAGCCCCAGCATTTT
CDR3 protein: CASSEWALNQPQHF

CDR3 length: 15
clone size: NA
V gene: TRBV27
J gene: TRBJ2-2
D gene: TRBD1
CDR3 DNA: TGTGCCAGCAGTATACGGACAGGATTGGTCGGGGAGCTGTTTTTT
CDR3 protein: CASSIRTGLVGELFF

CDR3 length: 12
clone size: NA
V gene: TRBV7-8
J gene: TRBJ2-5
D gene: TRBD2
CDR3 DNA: TGTGCCAGCAGCCCCGGGGGGGGTTCCCAGTACTTC
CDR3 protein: CASSPGGGSQYF

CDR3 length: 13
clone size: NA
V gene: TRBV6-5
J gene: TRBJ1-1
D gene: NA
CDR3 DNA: TGTGCCAGCAGTCCCCTGAAGGGTGCCGAAGCTTTCTTT
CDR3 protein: CASSPLKGAEAFF

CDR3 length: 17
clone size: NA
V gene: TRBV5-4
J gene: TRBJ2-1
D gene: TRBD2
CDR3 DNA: TGTGCCAGCAGCTTGAAGGCTGGCGGGGGGGTAGACAATGAGCAGTTCTTC
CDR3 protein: CASSLKAGGGVDNEQFF

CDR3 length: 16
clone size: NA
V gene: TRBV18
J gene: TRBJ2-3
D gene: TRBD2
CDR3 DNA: TGTGCCAGCTCACCACCGGCGGGAGCGCCGGCAGATACGCAGTATTTT
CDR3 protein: CASSPPAGAPADTQYF